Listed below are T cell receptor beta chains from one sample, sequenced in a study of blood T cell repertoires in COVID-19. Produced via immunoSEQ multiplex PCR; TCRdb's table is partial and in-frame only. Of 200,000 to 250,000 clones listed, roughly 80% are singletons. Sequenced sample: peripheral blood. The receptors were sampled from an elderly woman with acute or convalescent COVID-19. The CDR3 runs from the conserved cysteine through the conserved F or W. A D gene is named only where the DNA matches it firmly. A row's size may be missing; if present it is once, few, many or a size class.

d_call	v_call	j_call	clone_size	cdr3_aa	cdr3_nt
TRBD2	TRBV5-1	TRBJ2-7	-	CASSLGVLAGGPAEQYF	TGCGCCAGCAGCTTGGGGGTCCTAGCGGGAGGGCCCGCCGAGCAGTACTTC
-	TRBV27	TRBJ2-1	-	CASSLYGGSSYNEQFF	TGTGCCAGCAGTTTATATGGGGGGAGCTCCTACAATGAGCAGTTCTTC
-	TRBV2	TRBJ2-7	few	CASSEPQGRGLNYEQYF	TGTGCCAGCAGCGAACCCCAGGGGCGAGGTCTAAACTACGAGCAGTACTTC
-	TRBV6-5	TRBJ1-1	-	CASSYSPAGEAFF	TGTGCCAGCAGTTACTCCCCTGCCGGTGAAGCTTTCTTT
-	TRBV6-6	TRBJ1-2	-	CASSYWQGNGYTF	TGTGCCAGCAGTTACTGGCAGGGGAATGGCTACACCTTC
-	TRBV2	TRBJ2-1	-	CASSALQANEQFF	TGTGCCAGCAGTGCACTTCAGGCAAATGAGCAGTTCTTC
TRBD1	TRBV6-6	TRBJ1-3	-	CASSSGGASGNTIYF	TGTGCCAGCAGTTCAGGGGGCGCTTCTGGAAACACCATATATTTT
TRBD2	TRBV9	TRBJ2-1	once	CASSGGLAGYNEQFF	TGTGCCAGCAGCGGCGGACTAGCGGGATACAATGAGCAGTTCTTC
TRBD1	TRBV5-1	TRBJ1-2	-	CASSSGQGLVDGYTF	TGCGCCAGCAGCTCTGGACAGGGGCTAGTGGACGGCTACACCTTC
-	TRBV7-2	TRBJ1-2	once	CASSLNSGYNYGYTF	TGTGCCAGCAGCTTAAACTCAGGGTACAACTATGGCTACACCTTC
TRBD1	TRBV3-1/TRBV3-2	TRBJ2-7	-	CASSRGQADISYEQYF	TGTGCCAGCAGCCGGGGACAGGCTGATATCTCCTACGAGCAGTACTTC
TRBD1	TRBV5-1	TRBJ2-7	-	CASSRGGTGSLYYEQYF	TGCGCCAGCAGCAGAGGCGGGACAGGGAGCCTCTACTACGAGCAGTACTTC
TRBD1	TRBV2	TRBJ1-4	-	CASSDPQGAYEKLFF	TGTGCCAGCAGTGATCCGCAGGGGGCATATGAAAAACTGTTTTTT
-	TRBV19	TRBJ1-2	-	CASTGGAGYTF	TGTGCCAGTACCGGCGGGGCGGGCTACACCTTC
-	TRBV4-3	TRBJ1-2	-	CASSQETGGRDYGYTF	TGCGCCAGCAGCCAAGAGACGGGGGGCAGAGACTATGGCTACACCTTC
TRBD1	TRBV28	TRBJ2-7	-	CASSFVDRDHEQYF	TGTGCCAGCAGTTTCGTGGACAGGGACCACGAGCAGTACTTC
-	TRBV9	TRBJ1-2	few	CASRSTYGYTF	TGTGCCAGCAGATCTACCTATGGCTACACCTTC
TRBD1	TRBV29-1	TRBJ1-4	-	CSVGQGFEKLFF	TGCAGCGTGGGACAGGGTTTCGAAAAACTGTTTTTT
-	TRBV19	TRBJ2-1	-	CASRDYYNEQFF	TGTGCCAGTAGGGACTACTACAATGAGCAGTTCTTC
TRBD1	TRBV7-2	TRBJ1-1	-	CASSFSGTVNTEAFF	TGTGCCAGCAGCTTCTCCGGGACAGTGAACACTGAAGCTTTCTTT
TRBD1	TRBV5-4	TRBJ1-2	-	CASSFRGPNYGYTF	TGTGCCAGCAGCTTCAGGGGGCCGAACTATGGCTACACCTTC
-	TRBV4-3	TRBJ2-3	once	CASSQSSDTQYF	TGCGCCAGCAGCCAGAGTTCAGATACGCAGTATTTT